What follows describes a single T cell receptor (beta chain). This sample stems from a study of blood T cell repertoires in COVID-19. CDR1 is LGHDT, CDR2 YNNKEL, per germline (reference sequence). The CDR3 loop spans 15 amino acids. V dropped 0 bases and J dropped 10; count of bases not matched to a gene: 4. This table comes from immunoSEQ multiplex PCR, and its TCRdb copy is limited to in-frame clones, with some not included. The repertoire holds some 150,000 clones, 86% seen once, with approximately 6.5% in the top ten. The source material was peripheral blood. J is TRBJ1-6 and V is TRBV3-1 (or the pseudogene TRBV3-2), with 9 bases matching TRBD1. The TCR comes from a woman older than 75 in a cohort sampled during active or convalescent COVID-19. This CDR3 is CASSQEGTGRSPLHF. CDR3 in DNA: TGTGCCAGCAGCCAAGAAGGGACAGGGAGGTCACCCCTCCACTTT.